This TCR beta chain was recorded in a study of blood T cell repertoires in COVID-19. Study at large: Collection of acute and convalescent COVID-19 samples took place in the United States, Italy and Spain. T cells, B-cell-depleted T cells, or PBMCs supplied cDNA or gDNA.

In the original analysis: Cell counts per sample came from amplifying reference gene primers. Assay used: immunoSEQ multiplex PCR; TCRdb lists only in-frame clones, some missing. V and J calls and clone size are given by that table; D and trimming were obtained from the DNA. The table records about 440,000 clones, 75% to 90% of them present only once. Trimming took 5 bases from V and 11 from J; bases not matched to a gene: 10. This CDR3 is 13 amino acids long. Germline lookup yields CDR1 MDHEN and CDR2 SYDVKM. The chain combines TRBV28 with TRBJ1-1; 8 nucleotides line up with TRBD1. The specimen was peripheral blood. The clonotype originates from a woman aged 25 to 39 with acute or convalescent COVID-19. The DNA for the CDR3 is TGTGCCAGCAGTCTTTCCCTGGGACAGGCCGCTTTCTTT. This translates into CASSLSLGQAAFF.